This TCR beta chain came from a study of breast tumors, draining lymph nodes, adjacent tissues. Study-level results: Compared with basal-like, luminal-like tumors shared significantly more repertoire with nontumor tissue. The lymph node origin of tumor T cells was framed as consistent with a hypothesis, not demonstrated.

TCRdb itself ran the multiplex PCR reads through MiXCR, one entry per CDR3 protein. The data hold approximately 88,000 distinct CDR3 sequences, with roughly 28% observed a single time. Regarding this clonotype: The antigen is not known.

Breast cancer patients provided tissue from their axillary draining lymph nodes. CDR1 SQVTM and CDR2 ANQGSEA come from the germline V gene. This CDR3 has 13 residues. The junction had 7 bases not matched to a gene; V was cut back by 8 bases and J by 4 bases. This clonotype was obtained from a female donor with breast cancer. Some clones in this sample may be carry-over from other donors' samples. Specimen: axillary lymph node tissue. This rearrangement joins TRBV29-1 to TRBJ2-3; 9 nucleotides match TRBD2. CDR3 nucleotide sequence: TGCAGCCCGCGGGAGGGAGCGGCAGATACGCAGTATTTT. This gives the protein CSPREGAADTQYF.